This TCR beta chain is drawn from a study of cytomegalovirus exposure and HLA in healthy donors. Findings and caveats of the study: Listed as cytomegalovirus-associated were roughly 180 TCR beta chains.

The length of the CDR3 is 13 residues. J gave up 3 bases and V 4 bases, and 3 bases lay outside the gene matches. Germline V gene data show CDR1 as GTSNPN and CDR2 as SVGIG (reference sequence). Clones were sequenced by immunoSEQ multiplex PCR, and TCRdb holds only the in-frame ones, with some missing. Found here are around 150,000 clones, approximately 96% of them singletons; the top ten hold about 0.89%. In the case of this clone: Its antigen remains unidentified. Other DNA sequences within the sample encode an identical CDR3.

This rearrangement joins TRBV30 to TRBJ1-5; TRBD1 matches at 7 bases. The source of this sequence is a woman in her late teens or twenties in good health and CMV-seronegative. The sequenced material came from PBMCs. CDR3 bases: TGTGCCTGGACAGGGGGATCCAATCAGCCCCAGCATTTT. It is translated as CAWTGGSNQPQHF.